This T cell receptor beta chain came from a study of human T cells and chemical hapten exposure. In the study overall: The sensitizing agent was 2% DPC, placed on around 2 cm by around 2 cm of upper inner arm skin. Patients additionally received therapeutic doses of diphenylcyclopropenone on the scalp once a week, and this continued throughout the approximately 25-week study.

With V trimmed by 1 base and J by 9 bases, 9 bases remained unmatched. This CDR3 contains 14 residues. Germline CDR1 DFQATT, CDR2 SNEGSKA (reference sequence). The time point was: pre-sensitization, week 0. Treatment here: therapeutic diphenylcyclopropenone sensitization with weekly scalp DPC. Each donor was an alopecia patient between 18 and 70 years of age who qualified for DPC. TCRdb analysed the RACE reads with MiXCR anew, one entry per CDR3 protein. The sample has 95,000 to 150,000 distinct CDR3 sequences, approximately 15% seen once. This clonotype occurred many times. The clonotype originates from a woman aged 18-29 years with alopecia areata. Some clones in this sample may be carry-over from other donors' samples. The source was whole blood, collected in connection with sensitization to the hapten diphenylcyclopropenone (DPC). The rearrangement joins TRBV20-1 to TRBJ2-1, with TRBD2 identical over 7 bases. The CDR3 loop is CSARGALAASEQFF. The CDR3 DNA is TGCAGTGCTAGAGGGGCGCTAGCGGCAAGTGAGCAGTTCTTC.